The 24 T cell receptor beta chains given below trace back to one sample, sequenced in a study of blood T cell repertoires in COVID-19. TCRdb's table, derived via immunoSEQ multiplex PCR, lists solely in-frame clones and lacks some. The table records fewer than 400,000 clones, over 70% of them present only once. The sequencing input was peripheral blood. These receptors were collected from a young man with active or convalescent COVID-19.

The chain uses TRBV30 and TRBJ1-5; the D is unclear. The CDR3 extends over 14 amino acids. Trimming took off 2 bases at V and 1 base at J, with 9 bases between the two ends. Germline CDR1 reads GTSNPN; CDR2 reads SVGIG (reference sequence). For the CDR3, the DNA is TGTGCCTGGAGTAACCGGAGGAGCAATCAGCCCCAGCATTTT. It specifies CAWSNRRSNQPQHF. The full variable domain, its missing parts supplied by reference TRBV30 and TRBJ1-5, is SQTIHQWPATLVQPVGSPLSLECTVEGTSNPNLYWYRQAAGRGLQLLFYSVGIGQISSEVPQNLSASRPQDRQFILSSKKLLLSDSGFYLCAWSNRRSNQPQHFGDGTRLSIL.

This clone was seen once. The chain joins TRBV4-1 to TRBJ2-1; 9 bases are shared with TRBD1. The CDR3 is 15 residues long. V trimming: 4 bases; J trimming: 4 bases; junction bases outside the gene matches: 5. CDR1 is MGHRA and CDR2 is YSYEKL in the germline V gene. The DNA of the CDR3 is TGCGCCAGCAGCCCCCGGGACAGGGTGTACAATGAGCAGTTCTTC. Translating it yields CASSPRDRVYNEQFF.

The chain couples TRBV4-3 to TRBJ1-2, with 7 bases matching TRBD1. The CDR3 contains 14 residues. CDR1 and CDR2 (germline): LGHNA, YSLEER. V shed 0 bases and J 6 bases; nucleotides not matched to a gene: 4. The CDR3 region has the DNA TGCGCCAGCAGCCAAGATCGGCAGGGGGATGGCTACACCTTC. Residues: CASSQDRQGDGYTF.

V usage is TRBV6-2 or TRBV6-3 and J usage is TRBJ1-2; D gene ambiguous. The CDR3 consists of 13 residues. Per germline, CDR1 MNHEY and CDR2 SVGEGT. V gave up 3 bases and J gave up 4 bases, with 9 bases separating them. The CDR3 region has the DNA TGTGCCAGCAGTTATACGCTACCCTATGGCTACACCTTC. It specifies CASSYTLPYGYTF.

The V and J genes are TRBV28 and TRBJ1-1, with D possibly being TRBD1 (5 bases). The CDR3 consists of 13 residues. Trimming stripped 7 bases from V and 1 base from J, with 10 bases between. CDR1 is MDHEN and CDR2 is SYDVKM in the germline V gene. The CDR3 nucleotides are TGTGCCAGCATGAAGACAGCGAACACTGAAGCTTTCTTT. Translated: CASMKTANTEAFF.

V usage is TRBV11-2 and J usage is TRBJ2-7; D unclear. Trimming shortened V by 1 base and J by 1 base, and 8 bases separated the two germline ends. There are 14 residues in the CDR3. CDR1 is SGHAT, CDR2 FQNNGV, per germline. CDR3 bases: TGTGCCAGCAGCTTAGGGCAGGCATCCTACGAGCAGTACTTC. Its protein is CASSLGQASYEQYF.

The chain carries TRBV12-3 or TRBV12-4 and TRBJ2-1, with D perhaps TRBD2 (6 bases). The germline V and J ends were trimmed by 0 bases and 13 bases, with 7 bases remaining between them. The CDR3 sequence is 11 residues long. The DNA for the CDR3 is TGTGCCAGCAGTTTAGCGCGGGGTCAGTTCTTC. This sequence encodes CASSLARGQFF.

The CDR3 here is CASSLTGAKQFF. The CDR3 DNA follows: TGTGCCAGCAGTTTGACAGGGGCGAAGCAGTTCTTC. J is TRBJ2-1 and V is TRBV28; 8 bases match TRBD1. CDR1 and CDR2 (germline): MDHEN, SYDVKM. J was trimmed by 11 bases and V by 3 bases; bases with no gene match: 3. This CDR3 spans 12 amino acids.

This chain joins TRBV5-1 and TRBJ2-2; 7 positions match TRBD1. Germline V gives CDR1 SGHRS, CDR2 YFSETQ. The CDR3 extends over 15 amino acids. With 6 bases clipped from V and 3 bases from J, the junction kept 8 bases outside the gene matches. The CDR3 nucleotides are TGCGCCAGCACACAACAGGGGAAATACACCGGGGAGCTGTTTTTT. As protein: CASTQQGKYTGELFF.

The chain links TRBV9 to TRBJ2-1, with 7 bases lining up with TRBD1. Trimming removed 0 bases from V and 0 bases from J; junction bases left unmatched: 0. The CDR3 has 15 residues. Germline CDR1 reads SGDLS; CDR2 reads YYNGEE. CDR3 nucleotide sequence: TGTGCCAGCAGCGTAGGGGACAGCTCCTACAATGAGCAGTTCTTC. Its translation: CASSVGDSSYNEQFF.

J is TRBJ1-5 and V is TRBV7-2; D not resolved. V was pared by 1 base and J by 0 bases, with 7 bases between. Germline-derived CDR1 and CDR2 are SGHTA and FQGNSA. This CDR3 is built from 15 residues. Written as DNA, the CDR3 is TGTGCCAGCAGCTTAGGGGCCCTTAGCAATCAGCCCCAGCATTTT. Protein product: CASSLGALSNQPQHF. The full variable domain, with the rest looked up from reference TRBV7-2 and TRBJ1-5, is GAGVSQSPSNKVTEKGKDVELRCDPISGHTALYWYRQSLGQGLEFLIYFQGNSAPDKSGLPSDRFSAERTGGSVSTLTIQRTQQEDSAVYLCASSLGALSNQPQHFGDGTRLSIL.

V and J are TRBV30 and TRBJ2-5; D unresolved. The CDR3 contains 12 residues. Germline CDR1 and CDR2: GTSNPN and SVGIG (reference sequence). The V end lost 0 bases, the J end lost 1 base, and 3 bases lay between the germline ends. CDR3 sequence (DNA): TGTGCCTGGAGTGTCAGCCAAGAGACCCAGTACTTC. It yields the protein CAWSVSQETQYF.

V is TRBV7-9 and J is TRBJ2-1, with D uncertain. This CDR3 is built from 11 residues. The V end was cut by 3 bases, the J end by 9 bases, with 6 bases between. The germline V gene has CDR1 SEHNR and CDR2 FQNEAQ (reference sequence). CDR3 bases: TGTGCCAGCAGCTTGACTGTTGAGCAGTTCTTC. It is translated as CASSLTVEQFF.

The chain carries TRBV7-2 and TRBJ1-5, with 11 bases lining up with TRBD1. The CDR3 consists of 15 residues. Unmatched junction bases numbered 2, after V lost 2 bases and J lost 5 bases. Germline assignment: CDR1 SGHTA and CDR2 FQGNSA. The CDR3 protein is CASSLRTGGDQPQHF. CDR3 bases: TGTGCCAGCAGCTTAAGGACAGGGGGCGATCAGCCCCAGCATTTT. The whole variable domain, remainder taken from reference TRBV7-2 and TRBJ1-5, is GAGVSQSPSNKVTEKGKDVELRCDPISGHTALYWYRQSLGQGLEFLIYFQGNSAPDKSGLPSDRFSAERTGGSVSTLTIQRTQQEDSAVYLCASSLRTGGDQPQHFGDGTRLSIL.

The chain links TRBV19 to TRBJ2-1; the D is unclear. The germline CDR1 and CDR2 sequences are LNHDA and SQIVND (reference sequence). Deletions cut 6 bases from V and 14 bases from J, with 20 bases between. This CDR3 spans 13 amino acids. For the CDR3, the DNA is TGTGCCAGTAGACTAAATACCGACGGCAAAGAGTTCTTC. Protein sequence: CASRLNTDGKEFF.

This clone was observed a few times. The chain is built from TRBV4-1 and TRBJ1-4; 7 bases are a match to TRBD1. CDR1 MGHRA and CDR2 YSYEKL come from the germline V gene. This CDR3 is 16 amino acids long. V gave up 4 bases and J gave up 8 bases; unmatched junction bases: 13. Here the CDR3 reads CASSPGLGRGREKLFF. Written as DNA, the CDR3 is TGCGCCAGCAGCCCCGGCCTTGGCAGGGGGAGAGAAAAACTGTTTTTT.

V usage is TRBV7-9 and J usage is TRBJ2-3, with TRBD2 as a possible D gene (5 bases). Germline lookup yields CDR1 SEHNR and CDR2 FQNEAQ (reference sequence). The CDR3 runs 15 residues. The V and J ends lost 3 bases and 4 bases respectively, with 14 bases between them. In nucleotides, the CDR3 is TGTGCCAGCAGCTTTGAGCGAATCGGGGCAGATACGCAGTATTTT. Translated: CASSFERIGADTQYF.

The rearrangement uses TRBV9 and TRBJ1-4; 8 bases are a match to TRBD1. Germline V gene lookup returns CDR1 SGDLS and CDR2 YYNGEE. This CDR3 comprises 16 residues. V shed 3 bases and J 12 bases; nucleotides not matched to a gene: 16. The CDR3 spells CASSGRTGPDFGELFF. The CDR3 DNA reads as TGTGCCAGCAGCGGCCGGACAGGGCCGGACTTCGGGGAACTGTTTTTT.

The CDR3 reads CASSPPGTGANYGYTF. The DNA for the CDR3 is TGTGCCAGCAGCCCTCCGGGGACAGGAGCTAACTATGGCTACACCTTC. The V call is TRBV2, the J call TRBJ1-2; TRBD1 matches at 8 bases. Losses at the gene ends were 6 bases for V and 0 bases for J; bases not matched to a gene: 9. Germline CDR1 and CDR2: SNHLY and FYNNEI. The CDR3 runs 16 residues.

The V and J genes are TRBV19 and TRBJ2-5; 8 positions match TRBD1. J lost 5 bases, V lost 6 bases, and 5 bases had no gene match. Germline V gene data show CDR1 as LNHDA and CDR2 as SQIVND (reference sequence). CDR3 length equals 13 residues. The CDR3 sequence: CASRSGGRETQYF. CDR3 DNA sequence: TGTGCCAGTAGATCAGGGGGCAGGGAGACCCAGTACTTC.

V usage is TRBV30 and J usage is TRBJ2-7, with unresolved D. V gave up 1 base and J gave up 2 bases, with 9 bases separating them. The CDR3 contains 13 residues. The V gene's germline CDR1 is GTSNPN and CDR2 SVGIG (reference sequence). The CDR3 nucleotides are TGTGCCTGGAGTGCGACATACACCTACGAGCAGTACTTC. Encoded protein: CAWSATYTYEQYF.

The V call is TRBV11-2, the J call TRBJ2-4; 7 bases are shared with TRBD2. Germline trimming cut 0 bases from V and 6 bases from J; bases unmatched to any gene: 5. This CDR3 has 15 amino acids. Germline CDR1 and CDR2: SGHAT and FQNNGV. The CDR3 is CASSLERGRGNIQYF. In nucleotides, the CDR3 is TGTGCCAGCAGCTTAGAGCGGGGGAGAGGAAACATTCAGTACTTC.

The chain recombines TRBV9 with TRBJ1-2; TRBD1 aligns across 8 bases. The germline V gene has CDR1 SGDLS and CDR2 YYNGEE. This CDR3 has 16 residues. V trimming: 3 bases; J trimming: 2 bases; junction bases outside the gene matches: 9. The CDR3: CASSETGGSGNYGYTF. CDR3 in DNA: TGTGCCAGCAGCGAAACAGGGGGGAGCGGCAACTATGGCTACACCTTC. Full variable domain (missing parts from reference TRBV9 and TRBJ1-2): DSGVTQTPKHLITATGQRVTLRCSPRSGDLSVYWYQQSLDQGLQFLIQYYNGEERAKGNILERFSAQQFPDLHSELNLSSLELGDSALYFCASSETGGSGNYGYTFGSGTRLTVV.

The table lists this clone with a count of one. CDR3 sequence (DNA): TGTGCCAGCAGCCCCTGGACTAGCGGGGGGGAGACCCAGTACTTC. The encoded protein is CASSPWTSGGETQYF. The chain uses TRBV7-2 and TRBJ2-5; 14 bases agree with TRBD2. Germline values: CDR1 SGHTA, CDR2 FQGNSA. J was trimmed by 5 bases and V by 5 bases; bases with no gene match: 4. CDR3 length: 15 residues.